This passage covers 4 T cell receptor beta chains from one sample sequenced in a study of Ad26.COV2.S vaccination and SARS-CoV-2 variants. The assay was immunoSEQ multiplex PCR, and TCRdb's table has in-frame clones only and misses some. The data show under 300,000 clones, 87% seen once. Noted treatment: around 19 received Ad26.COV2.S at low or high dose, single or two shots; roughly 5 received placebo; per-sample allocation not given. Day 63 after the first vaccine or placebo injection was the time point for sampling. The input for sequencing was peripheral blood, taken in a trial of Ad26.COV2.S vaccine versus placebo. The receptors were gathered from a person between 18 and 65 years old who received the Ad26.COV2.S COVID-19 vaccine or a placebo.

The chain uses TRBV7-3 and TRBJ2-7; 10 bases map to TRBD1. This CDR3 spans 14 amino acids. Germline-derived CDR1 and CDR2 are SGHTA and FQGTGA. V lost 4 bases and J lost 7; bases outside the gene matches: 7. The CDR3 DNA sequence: TGTGCCAGCAGCTCGGGACAGGGGTTAGGGGAGCAGTACTTC. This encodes CASSSGQGLGEQYF.

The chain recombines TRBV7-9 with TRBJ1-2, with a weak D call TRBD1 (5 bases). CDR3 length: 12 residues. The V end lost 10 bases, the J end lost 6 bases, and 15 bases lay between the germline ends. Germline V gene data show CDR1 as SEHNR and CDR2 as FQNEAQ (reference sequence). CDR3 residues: CATTAGSDGYTF. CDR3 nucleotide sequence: TGTGCCACCACGGCAGGGTCGGATGGCTACACCTTC. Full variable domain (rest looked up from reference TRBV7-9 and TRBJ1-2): DTGVSQNPRHKITKRGQNVTFRCDPISEHNRLYWYRQTLGQGPEFLTYFQNEAQLEKSRLLSDRFSAERPKGSFSTLEIQRTEQGDSAMYLCATTAGSDGYTFGSGTRLTVV.

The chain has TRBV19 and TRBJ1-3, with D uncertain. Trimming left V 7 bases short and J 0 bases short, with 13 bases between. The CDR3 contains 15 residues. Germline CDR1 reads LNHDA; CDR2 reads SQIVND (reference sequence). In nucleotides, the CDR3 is TGTGCCAGTAAAGTCGGCAGCCACTCTGGAAACACCATATATTTT. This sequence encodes CASKVGSHSGNTIYF.

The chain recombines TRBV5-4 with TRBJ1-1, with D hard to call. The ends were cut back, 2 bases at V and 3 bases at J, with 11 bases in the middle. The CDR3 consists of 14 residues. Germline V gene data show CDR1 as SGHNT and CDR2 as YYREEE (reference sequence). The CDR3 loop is CASSFGVSDTEAFF. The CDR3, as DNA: TGTGCCAGCAGCTTTGGGGTATCGGACACTGAAGCTTTCTTT.